This section outlines one TCR beta chain sequence together with its context. Profiled with immunoSEQ multiplex PCR; TCRdb holds only in-frame clones, not every one. The sample comprises 55,000 to 80,000 clones, 88% of which are singletons, and over 25% rests with the top ten. This record belongs to a study of blood T cell repertoires in COVID-19. Looking at the study overall: T cells, B-cell-depleted T cells, or PBMCs provided the cDNA or gDNA that served as material.

The CDR3 loop spans 13 amino acids. V shed 1 base and J 9 bases; nucleotides not matched to a gene: 6. Germline V gives CDR1 MNHNS, CDR2 SASEGT. The clonotype originates from a man in his fifties with acute or convalescent COVID-19. The chain links TRBV6-1 to TRBJ2-7, with 7 bases fitting TRBD2. Input material: peripheral blood. CDR3 sequence (DNA): TGTGCCAGCAGTGAAGTGCAACCGGGAGGGCAGTACTTC. Translating gives CASSEVQPGGQYF.